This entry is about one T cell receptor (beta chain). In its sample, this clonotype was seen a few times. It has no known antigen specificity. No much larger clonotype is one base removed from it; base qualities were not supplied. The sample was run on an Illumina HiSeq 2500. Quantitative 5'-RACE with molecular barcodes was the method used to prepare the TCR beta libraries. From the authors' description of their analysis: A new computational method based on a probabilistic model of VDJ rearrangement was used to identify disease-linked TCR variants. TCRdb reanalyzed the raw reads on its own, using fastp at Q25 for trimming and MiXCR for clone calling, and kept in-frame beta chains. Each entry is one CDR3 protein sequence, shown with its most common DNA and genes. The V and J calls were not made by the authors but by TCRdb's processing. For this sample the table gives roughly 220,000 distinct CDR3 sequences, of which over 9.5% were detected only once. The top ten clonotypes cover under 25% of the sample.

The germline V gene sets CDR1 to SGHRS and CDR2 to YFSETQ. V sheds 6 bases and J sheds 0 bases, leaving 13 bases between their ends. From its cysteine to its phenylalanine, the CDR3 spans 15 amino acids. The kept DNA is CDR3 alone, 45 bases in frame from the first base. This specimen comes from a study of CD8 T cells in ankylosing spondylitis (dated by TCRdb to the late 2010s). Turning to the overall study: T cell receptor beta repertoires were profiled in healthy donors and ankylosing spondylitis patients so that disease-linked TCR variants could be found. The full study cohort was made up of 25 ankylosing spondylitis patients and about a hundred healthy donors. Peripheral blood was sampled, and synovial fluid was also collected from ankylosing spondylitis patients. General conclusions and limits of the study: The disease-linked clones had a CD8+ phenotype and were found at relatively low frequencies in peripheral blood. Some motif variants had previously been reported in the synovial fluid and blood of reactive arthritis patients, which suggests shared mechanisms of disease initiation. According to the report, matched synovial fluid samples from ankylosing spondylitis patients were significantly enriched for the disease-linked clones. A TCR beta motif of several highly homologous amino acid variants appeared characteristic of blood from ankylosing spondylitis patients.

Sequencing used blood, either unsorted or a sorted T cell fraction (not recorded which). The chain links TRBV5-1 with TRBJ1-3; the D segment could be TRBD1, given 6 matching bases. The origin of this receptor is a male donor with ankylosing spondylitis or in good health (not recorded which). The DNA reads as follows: TGCGCCAGCACAGAGGGGGGTATCTCTGGAAACACCATATATTTT. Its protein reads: CASTEGGISGNTIYF. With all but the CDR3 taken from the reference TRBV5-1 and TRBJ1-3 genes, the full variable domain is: KAGVTQTPRYLIKTRGQQVTLSCSPISGHRSVSWYQQTPGQGLQFLFEYFSETQRNKGNFPGRFSGRQFSNSRSEMNVSTLELGDSALYLCASTEGGISGNTIYFGEGSWLTVV.